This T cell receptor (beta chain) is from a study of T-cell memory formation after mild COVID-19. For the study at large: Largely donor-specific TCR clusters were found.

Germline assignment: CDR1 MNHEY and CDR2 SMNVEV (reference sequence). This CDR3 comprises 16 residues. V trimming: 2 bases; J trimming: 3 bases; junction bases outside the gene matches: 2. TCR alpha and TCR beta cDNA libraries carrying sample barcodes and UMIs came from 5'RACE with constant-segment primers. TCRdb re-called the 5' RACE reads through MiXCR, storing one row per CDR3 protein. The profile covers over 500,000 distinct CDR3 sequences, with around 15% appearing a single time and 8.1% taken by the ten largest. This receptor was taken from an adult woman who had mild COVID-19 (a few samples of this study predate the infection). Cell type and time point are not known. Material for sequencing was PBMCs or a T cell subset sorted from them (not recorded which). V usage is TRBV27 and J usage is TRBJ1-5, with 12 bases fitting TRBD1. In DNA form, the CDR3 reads TGTGCCAGCAGTTTAGTGGGACAGGGGGCCAATCAGCCCCAGCATTTT. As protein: CASSLVGQGANQPQHF.